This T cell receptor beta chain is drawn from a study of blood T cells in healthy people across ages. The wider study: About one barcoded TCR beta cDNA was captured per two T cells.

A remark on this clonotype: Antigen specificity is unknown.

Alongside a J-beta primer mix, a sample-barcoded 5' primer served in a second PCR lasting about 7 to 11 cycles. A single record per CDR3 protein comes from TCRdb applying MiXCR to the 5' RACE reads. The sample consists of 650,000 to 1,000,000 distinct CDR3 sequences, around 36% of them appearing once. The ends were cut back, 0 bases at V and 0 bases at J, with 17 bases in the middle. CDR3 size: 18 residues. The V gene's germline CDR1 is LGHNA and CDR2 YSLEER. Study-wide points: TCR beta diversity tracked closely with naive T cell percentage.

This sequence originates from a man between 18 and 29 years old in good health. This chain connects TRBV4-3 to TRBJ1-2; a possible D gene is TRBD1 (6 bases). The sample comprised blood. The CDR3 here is CASSQEWGLETPNYGYTF. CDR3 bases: TGCGCCAGCAGCCAAGAATGGGGGCTCGAGACACCTAACTATGGCTACACCTTC.